This T cell receptor (beta chain) was observed in a study of neurological immune-mediated disorders. General study points: The most TCR clonal expansion was seen in HTLV-1-associated myelopathy, whereas the least was seen in multiple sclerosis, below the level in healthy controls.

This clonotype appeared many times. Its specificity is not known. CDR3 length: 12 amino acids. V lost 7 bases, J lost 6 bases, and 12 bases lay in between. Looked up from germline, CDR1 is MDHEN and CDR2 is SYDVKM. Each TCR transcript was tagged with a 10-nucleotide random UMI during 5'RACE. MiXCR, applied by TCRdb to the 5' RACE reads, yields one record per CDR3 protein. The data show about 70,000 distinct CDR3 sequences, with 2.5% to 3.5% seen just once and about 5% held by the top ten. Sequencing input: PBMCs. This receptor was taken from a woman between 45 and 60 years old with multiple sclerosis. V usage is TRBV28 and J usage is TRBJ1-1, with D possibly TRBD1 on 6 matching bases. The CDR3 reads CASTLGGAEAFF. The CDR3 nucleotides read TGTGCCAGCACCTTAGGGGGTGCTGAAGCTTTCTTT.